This T cell receptor beta chain was profiled in a study of regulatory T cells in long-lasting Graves disease. Germline V gives CDR1 MDHEN, CDR2 SYDVKM. Trimming pared 2 bases from V and 3 bases from J, leaving 10 bases between. CDR3 length equals 15 residues. Study-wide results and caveats: There were preferences for TRBV28, TRBJ1-2 and TRBJ2-5 in persistent disease. Persistent patients had a count of shared public clonotypes (2,741) that exceeded that of new patients (roughly 1,000).

Arm-PCR of CDR3 regions and iRepertoire HTBI primers were used to build TCR beta libraries. TCRdb ran MiXCR on the multiplex PCR reads and lists one entry per CDR3 protein. The profile shows about 450,000 distinct CDR3 sequences, 23% of them singletons. This clonotype was detected ten times or more. Its antigen is unidentified. Noted time point: persistent/refractory GD, antithyroid drugs over 5 years with positive TRAb. RNA extracted from PBMCs served as the sequencing template. The patients were enrolled through endocrinology in Xi'an, China. This TCR was sampled from a female donor with Graves disease. The chain carries TRBV28 and TRBJ2-2; D is tentatively TRBD1 or TRBD2 (5 bases each). The sequencing used peripheral blood mononuclear cells (PBMCs), collected when the disease was refractory, from a patient treated with antithyroid drugs. The CDR3 coding sequence is TGTGCCAGCAGTTTAGCACGGGGCCACACCGGGGAGCTGTTTTTT. This encodes CASSLARGHTGELFF.